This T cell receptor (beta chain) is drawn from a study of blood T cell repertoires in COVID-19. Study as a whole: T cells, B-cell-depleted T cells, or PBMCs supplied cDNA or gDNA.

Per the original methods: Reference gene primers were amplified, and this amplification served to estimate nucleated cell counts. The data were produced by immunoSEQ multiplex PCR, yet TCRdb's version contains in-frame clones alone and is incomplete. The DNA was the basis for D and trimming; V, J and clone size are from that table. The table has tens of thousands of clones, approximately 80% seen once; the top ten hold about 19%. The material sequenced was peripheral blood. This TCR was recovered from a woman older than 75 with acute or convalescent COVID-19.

This CDR3 is CASSFGTGLWDTQYF. CDR3 coding DNA: TGTGCCAGCAGCTTCGGTACAGGGTTATGGGATACGCAGTATTTT. J is TRBJ2-3 and V is TRBV7-9; maybe TRBD1 (6 bases). The germline V gene has CDR1 SEHNR and CDR2 FQNEAQ (reference sequence). The ends were cut back, 3 bases at V and 6 bases at J, with 16 bases in the middle. The CDR3 runs 15 residues. Drawing the rest from reference TRBV7-9 and TRBJ2-3, the complete variable domain is DTGVSQNPRHKITKRGQNVTFRCDPISEHNRLYWYRQTLGQGPEFLTYFQNEAQLEKSRLLSDRFSAERPKGSFSTLEIQRTEQGDSAMYLCASSFGTGLWDTQYFGPGTRLTVL.